The present TCR beta chain was sequenced within a study of blood T cell repertoires in COVID-19. Study-level background: Sources were T cells, B-cell-depleted T cells, or PBMCs; the material itself was cDNA or gDNA.

The length of the CDR3 is 13 residues. Germline loops: CDR1 MNHEY, CDR2 SMNVEV (reference sequence). The V end was cut by 3 bases, the J end by 8 bases, with 13 bases between. The authors' processing: By means of reference gene primer amplification, nucleated cell counts were estimated. Generated by immunoSEQ multiplex PCR, the TCRdb table keeps only in-frame clones and is missing some. D and trimming come from the DNA, and the V and J calls and clone size come from that table. The sample contains about 350,000 clones, 88% of which appear only once. This study enrolled people aged about 18 to 100 from around 26 US geographic areas. Which cohort a participant joined came from the clinical history participants gave.

The source of this sequence is a young woman who had been exposed to COVID-19. The material sequenced was PBMCs or T cells enriched from blood (not recorded which). The gene calls are TRBV27 and TRBJ1-2; D gene unclear. The CDR3 loop reads CASSFGATWGYTF. The CDR3 DNA reads as TGTGCCAGCAGTTTCGGAGCAACGTGGGGCTACACCTTC.